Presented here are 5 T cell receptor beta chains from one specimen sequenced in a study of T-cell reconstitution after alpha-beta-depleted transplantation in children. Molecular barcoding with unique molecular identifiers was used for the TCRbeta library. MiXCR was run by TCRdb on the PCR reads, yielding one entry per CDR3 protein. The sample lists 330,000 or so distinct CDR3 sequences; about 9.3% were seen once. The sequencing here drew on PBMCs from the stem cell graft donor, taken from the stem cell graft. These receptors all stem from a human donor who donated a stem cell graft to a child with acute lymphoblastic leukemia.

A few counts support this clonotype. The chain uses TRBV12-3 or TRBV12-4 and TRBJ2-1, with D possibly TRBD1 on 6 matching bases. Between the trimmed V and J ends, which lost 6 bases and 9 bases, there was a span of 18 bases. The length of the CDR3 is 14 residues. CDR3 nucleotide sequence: TGTGCCAGCAGAAGGGAGACAGGTGTGACTGAGCAGTTCTTC. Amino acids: CASRRETGVTEQFF.

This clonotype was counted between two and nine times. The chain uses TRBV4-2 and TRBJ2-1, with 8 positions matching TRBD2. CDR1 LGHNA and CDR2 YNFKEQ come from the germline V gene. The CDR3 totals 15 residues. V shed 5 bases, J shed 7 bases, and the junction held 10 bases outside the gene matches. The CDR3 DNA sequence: TGTGCCAGCAGCTCGCGGACTAGCATCCCGAATGAGCAGTTCTTC. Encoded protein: CASSSRTSIPNEQFF.

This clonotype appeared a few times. CDR3 sequence: CASSLEIGVRSPLHF. In nucleotides, the CDR3 is TGTGCCAGCAGCTTAGAGATAGGGGTCCGTTCACCCCTCCACTTT. The chain joins TRBV7-2 to TRBJ1-6; D may be TRBD1 (5 bases). The CDR3 runs 15 residues. CDR1 is SGHTA, CDR2 FQGNSA, per germline. V lost 1 base to trimming and J lost 9 bases, with 13 bases between them.

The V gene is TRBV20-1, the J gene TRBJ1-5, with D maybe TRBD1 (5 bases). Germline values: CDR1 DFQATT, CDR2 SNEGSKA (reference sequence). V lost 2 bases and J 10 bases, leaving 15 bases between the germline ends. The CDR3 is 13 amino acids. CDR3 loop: CSARPSSGGPQHF. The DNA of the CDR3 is TGCAGTGCTAGACCCTCTAGTGGGGGACCCCAGCATTTT.

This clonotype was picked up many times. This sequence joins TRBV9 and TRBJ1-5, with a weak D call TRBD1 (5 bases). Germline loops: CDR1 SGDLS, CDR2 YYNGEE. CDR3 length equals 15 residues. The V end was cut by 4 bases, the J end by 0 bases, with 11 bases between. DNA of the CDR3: TGTGCCAGCAGCCCTAACAGGTTTAGCAATCAGCCCCAGCATTTT. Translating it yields CASSPNRFSNQPQHF.